One sample yielded the 19 T cell receptor beta chains listed below, sequenced in a study of control samples from healthy donors and cancer patients. Sequencing was performed with immunoSEQ multiplex PCR; in TCRdb, only in-frame clones are kept and a portion is missing. The sample gives some 97,000 clones, approximately 84% of which show up once; over 15% is in the top ten. Sequencing was done on a sample of blood. These receptors all stem from a woman aged 50 to 60 in good health.

The chain joins TRBV7-9 to TRBJ1-4; TRBD1 agrees at 12 bases. Germline V CDR1 and CDR2: SEHNR, FQNEAQ (reference sequence). V lost 2 bases, J lost 6 bases, and 7 bases stayed unmatched. The CDR3 contains 17 residues. The DNA for the CDR3 is TGTGCCAGCAGCTTATCATCCCGGGACAGGGGGCATGAAAAACTGTTTTTT. This encodes CASSLSSRDRGHEKLFF.

The genes are TRBV19 and TRBJ1-2, with D tentatively TRBD1 (6 bases). Trimming stripped 8 bases from V and 8 bases from J, with 15 bases between. Germline V lookup: CDR1 LNHDA, CDR2 SQIVND (reference sequence). The CDR3 covers 12 residues. The chain's CDR3 is CASGRTQGGYTF. In DNA form, the CDR3 reads TGTGCCAGTGGTCGAACCCAGGGGGGCTACACCTTC.

Details on this clone: Only one base separates this from a far larger clonotype, so it likely reflects a read error. V is TRBV6-2 or TRBV6-3 and J is TRBJ2-7; a possible D gene is TRBD1 (5 bases). There are 12 residues in the CDR3. CDR1 and CDR2 (germline): MNHEY, SVGEGT. Trimming shortened V by 6 bases and J by 3 bases, and 9 bases separated the two germline ends. CDR3 DNA sequence: TGTGCCAGCAGCCTAGACAGCTACGAGCAGTACGTC. Its protein product is CASSLDSYEQYV.

The chain couples TRBV21-1 to TRBJ2-1; the D segment call TRBD2 is taken from the table without a DNA check. TRBV21-1 is described as a pseudogene. CDR3 length: 19 amino acids. The CDR3 DNA sequence: TGTGCCAGCAGCAAAGCGCTGAGTTTTATCGGAAATGGAGCGCTTGAGCAGTTCTTC. Amino acids: CASSKALSFIGNGALEQFF.

The V and J genes are TRBV4-1 and TRBJ1-2, with TRBD1 as a possible D gene (6 bases). V lost 7 bases to trimming and J lost 2 bases, with 14 bases between them. This CDR3 is built from 14 residues. Germline CDR1 is MGHRA and CDR2 is YSYEKL. This chain's CDR3 is CASTRTVLNYGYTF. CDR3 nucleotide sequence: TGCGCCAGCACCAGGACAGTACTGAACTATGGCTACACCTTC.

The sample holds one count of this clone. One end of the junction fails to match germline, which may point to a read error. The J gene is TRBJ2-3, the V gene TRBV11-2; 9 nucleotides match TRBD2. CDR1 is SGHAT and CDR2 is FQNNGV in the germline V gene. The CDR3 is 14 residues long. The CDR3 here is CASSLAGVADTQYF. Written as DNA, the CDR3 is TGTGCCAGCAGTTTAGCGGGAGTCGCAGATACGCAGTATTTT.

The DNA for the CDR3 is TGTGCCTGGGGATGGACAGTCCTGAACCCCCAGTTCTTC. Protein product: CAWGWTVLNPQFF. The rearrangement links TRBV30 to TRBJ2-1, with D perhaps TRBD1 (6 bases). The CDR3 runs to 13 residues. V was clipped by 5 bases and J by 13 bases, with 21 bases between them. The V gene's germline CDR1 is GTSNPN and CDR2 SVGIG (reference sequence).

This clone occurred once. This chain connects TRBV5-1 to TRBJ2-7; TRBD1 matches at 7 bases. J was trimmed by 2 bases and V by 5 bases; bases with no gene match: 4. Germline V gene sequence: CDR1 SGHRS, CDR2 YFSETQ. This CDR3 is built from 13 residues. The CDR3 here is CASSPDRAYEQYF. The CDR3 DNA is TGCGCCAGCAGTCCAGACAGGGCCTACGAGCAGTACTTC.

J is TRBJ2-6 and V is TRBV6-2 or TRBV6-3, with 9 bases identical to TRBD1. V lost 3 bases, J lost 2 bases, and 14 bases stayed unmatched. The germline CDR1 and CDR2 sequences are MNHEY and SVGEGT. The CDR3 extends over 20 amino acids. Written as DNA, the CDR3 is TGTGCCAGCAGTTATGCGTCCGCAAGACAGGGGGGACCTGGGGCCAACGTCCTGACTTTC. It encodes CASSYASARQGGPGANVLTF.

The V gene is TRBV30, the J gene TRBJ2-5, with TRBD1 as a possible D gene (6 bases). The germline gives CDR1 GTSNPN, CDR2 SVGIG (reference sequence). The CDR3 covers 14 residues. V lost 4 bases and J 7 bases, leaving 19 bases between the germline ends. This chain's CDR3 is CAWNPEGVRGTQYF. The CDR3 nucleotides read TGTGCCTGGAATCCTGAGGGGGTTCGCGGGACCCAGTACTTC.

The CDR3 nucleotides are TGCAGTGTACAGGCTGGAAACACCATATATTTT. It is translated as CSVQAGNTIYF. The chain recombines TRBV20-1 with TRBJ1-3, with D possibly being TRBD1 (5 bases). The CDR3 consists of 11 residues. The V gene's germline CDR1 is DFQATT and CDR2 SNEGSKA (reference sequence). Trimming cost V 7 bases and J 2 bases, with 6 bases left between them.

The chain uses TRBV4-1 and TRBJ2-5; 7 positions agree with TRBD2. Per germline, CDR1 MGHRA and CDR2 YSYEKL. This CDR3 is built from 14 residues. V gave up 4 bases and J gave up 1 base; unmatched junction bases: 3. CDR3 region: CASSPLAAQETQYF. CDR3 sequence (DNA): TGCGCCAGCAGCCCCCTAGCGGCCCAAGAGACCCAGTACTTC.

This sequence joins TRBV6-5 and TRBJ1-2, with a tentative D call TRBD1 (6 bases). Trimming removed 7 bases from V and 7 bases from J, with 19 bases in between. Germline CDR1 MNHEY, CDR2 SVGAGI. This CDR3 contains 14 residues. The DNA for the CDR3 is TGTGCCAGCACCCGCGACCGGGGGCCGGGTGGCTACACCTTC. Encoded protein: CASTRDRGPGGYTF.

V is TRBV7-8 and J is TRBJ1-5; D is unclear. This CDR3 has 14 residues. Germline CDR1 reads SGHVS; CDR2 reads FQNEAQ. With 5 bases removed from V and 2 bases from J, the gap between germline ends came to 10 bases. The CDR3 bases are TGTGCCAGCAGCACCCGGAGTGGCAATCAGCCCCAGCATTTT. Its protein product is CASSTRSGNQPQHF.

This chain uses TRBV15 with TRBJ2-5; no clear D. The V end lost 11 bases, the J end lost 2 bases, and 12 bases lay between the germline ends. The CDR3 loop spans 12 amino acids. Germline V gene lookup returns CDR1 LNHNV and CDR2 YYDKDF (reference sequence). CDR3 nucleotides: TGTGCCGCCTCCGGCAGTCAAGAGACCCAGTACTTC. Its translation: CAASGSQETQYF.

This chain uses TRBV27 with TRBJ2-1, with no clear D. The CDR3 consists of 15 residues. In germline, CDR1 is MNHEY, CDR2 SMNVEV (reference sequence). Trimming left V 7 bases short and J 9 bases short, with 22 bases between. This CDR3 reads CASTQDAIAIGEQFF. The DNA for the CDR3 is TGTGCCAGCACTCAGGACGCAATCGCGATTGGTGAGCAGTTCTTC.

This clone was seen once. The V gene is TRBV19, the J gene TRBJ2-4; D is possibly TRBD1 or TRBD2 (5 bases each). Trimming stripped 5 bases from V and 3 bases from J, with 11 bases between. This CDR3 contains 14 residues. The germline CDR1 and CDR2 sequences are LNHDA and SQIVND (reference sequence). The CDR3 loop is CASSLGGGKNIQYF. Here the CDR3 DNA reads TGTGCCAGTAGTCTTGGGGGTGGCAAAAACATTCAGTACTTC.

V and J are TRBV7-9 and TRBJ1-2, with TRBD1 matching over 9 bases. The junction had 5 bases not matched to a gene; V was cut back by 2 bases and J by 1 base. This CDR3 spans 16 amino acids. The germline gives CDR1 SEHNR, CDR2 FQNEAQ (reference sequence). This chain's CDR3 is CASSLRRQGDNYGYTF. CDR3 DNA: TGTGCCAGCAGCTTAAGGCGACAGGGGGATAACTATGGCTACACCTTC.

The chain combines TRBV9 with TRBJ2-1; 10 nucleotides line up with TRBD2. The V segment lost 3 bases and the J segment 0 bases; nucleotides outside the gene matches: 15. The V gene's germline CDR1 is SGDLS and CDR2 YYNGEE. This CDR3 spans 20 amino acids. The CDR3 sequence is CASSAPDSGGGGISYNEQFF. DNA of the CDR3: TGTGCCAGCAGCGCCCCAGACAGCGGGGGGGGCGGAATCTCCTACAATGAGCAGTTCTTC.